These 2 T cell receptor beta chains originate from one sample sequenced in a study of T cells in Graves' hyperthyroidism and ophthalmopathy. There were TCR beta CDR3 regions amplified from RNA transcripts. The HTBI primer set drove a first-round RT-PCR of the TCR CDR3. TCRdb ran MiXCR on the multiplex PCR reads and lists one entry per CDR3 protein. Altogether hundreds of thousands of distinct CDR3 sequences are present, roughly 15% being singletons, with the ten largest covering roughly a fifth. Sequencing was carried out using blood. The receptors were sampled from a woman in her fifties or sixties with Graves' ophthalmopathy.

This clonotype was found many times. The V call is TRBV24-1, the J call TRBJ2-3; no firm D call. V was trimmed by 5 bases and J by 5 bases, leaving 7 bases between them. The length of the CDR3 is 12 residues. CDR1 and CDR2 (germline): KGHDR, SFDVKD. DNA for the CDR3: TGTGCCACCAGTGGTATGGTAGATACGCAGTATTTT. Amino acid sequence: CATSGMVDTQYF.

At least ten counts were recorded for this clonotype. This sequence joins TRBV12-3 or TRBV12-4 and TRBJ2-3, with D possibly being TRBD2 (6 bases). The V gene lost 5 bases and the J gene lost 2 bases, with 26 bases spanning the gap. This CDR3 comprises 19 residues. CDR3 nucleotide sequence: TGTGCCAGCAGTACGGGAAAGGGACTCCAAACCCGACCCACAGATACGCAGTATTTT. Protein product: CASSTGKGLQTRPTDTQYF.